Shown below are 32 T cell receptor beta chains from a single sample sequenced in a study of blood T cell repertoires in COVID-19. Measured with immunoSEQ multiplex PCR; TCRdb has only the in-frame clones, and not every one. This table has 270,000 or so clones, 84% appearing once. Sequences were obtained from peripheral blood. The origin of the receptors is a human donor in a cohort sampled during active COVID-19.

V gene TRBV19 combines with J gene TRBJ1-2; 7 nucleotides agree with TRBD1. CDR3 length: 14 residues. CDR1 LNHDA and CDR2 SQIVND come from the germline V gene (reference sequence). Germline trimming cut 3 bases from V and 4 bases from J; bases unmatched to any gene: 5. Here the CDR3 DNA reads TGTGCCAGTAGTATGGCAGGGGGAGGCTATGGCTACACCTTC. Translated, it gives CASSMAGGGYGYTF.

J is TRBJ2-7 and V is TRBV6-5, with TRBD2 matching 7 bases. The CDR3 length is 13 residues. From germline, CDR1 is MNHEY and CDR2 SVGAGI. The ends lost 8 bases at V and 2 bases at J; junction bases unmatched: 6. DNA for the CDR3: TGTGCCAGCGCCCGGGGGGTCCCCTACGAGCAGTACTTC. It is translated as CASARGVPYEQYF.

In DNA form, the CDR3 reads TGTGCCAGCTCACCAATCGCGGGGGCGTACGAGCAGTACTTC. This codes for CASSPIAGAYEQYF. The gene calls are TRBV18 and TRBJ2-7, with D possibly being TRBD2 (7 bases). V shed 2 bases and J shed 4 bases, with 12 bases lying between them. The germline V gene encodes CDR1 KGHSH and CDR2 LQKENI. CDR3 length equals 14 residues.

V gene TRBV21-1 combines with J gene TRBJ1-2. TRBV21-1 is listed as a pseudogene. The CDR3 is 14 residues long. The CDR3 loop reads CASSKVRGVYGYTF. DNA of the CDR3: TGTGCCAGCAGCAAAGTACGGGGAGTCTATGGCTACACCTTC.

The chain uses TRBV5-5 and TRBJ2-1, with 9 bases identical to TRBD1. The germline CDR1 and CDR2 sequences are SGHKS and YYEKEE (reference sequence). CDR3 length equals 20 residues. The V and J ends lost 0 bases and 3 bases, in that order; junction bases with no gene match: 16. This chain's CDR3 is CASSLGSWTGDPLFYNEQFF. For the CDR3, the DNA is TGTGCCAGCAGCTTGGGTTCGTGGACAGGGGACCCCCTCTTCTACAATGAGCAGTTCTTC.

This clone has only one observation. The V call is TRBV3-1 (or the pseudogene TRBV3-2), the J call TRBJ2-1; perhaps TRBD2 as D (5 bases). The V gene lost 6 bases and the J gene lost 2 bases, with 8 bases spanning the gap. Looked up from germline, CDR1 is LGHDT and CDR2 is YNNKEL (reference sequence). The CDR3 totals 13 residues. The CDR3 DNA reads as TGTGCCAGCAGGAGGGTACCCTACAATGAGCAGTTCTTC. Protein sequence: CASRRVPYNEQFF.

The rearrangement uses TRBV28 and TRBJ2-7; D might be TRBD2 (7 bases). The V end was cut by 6 bases, the J end by 2 bases, with 17 bases between. The CDR3 length is 15 residues. Germline CDR1 reads MDHEN; CDR2 reads SYDVKM. DNA of the CDR3: TGTGCCAGCAGCCGGGACGGGGGGCGGACCTACGAGCAGTACTTC. Encoded protein: CASSRDGGRTYEQYF.

The genes are TRBV19 and TRBJ1-1; 8 positions match TRBD1. The CDR3 contains 13 residues. CDR1 is LNHDA and CDR2 is SQIVND in the germline V gene (reference sequence). V lost 6 bases to trimming and J lost 5 bases; unmatched junction nucleotides: 5. This chain's CDR3 is CASSQQGGTEAFF. The CDR3 DNA sequence: TGTGCCAGTAGCCAACAGGGGGGGACTGAAGCTTTCTTT.

The CDR3, as DNA: TGTGCCAGCTCACCACCCCTATCCTACGAGCAGTACTTC. Its protein is CASSPPLSYEQYF. This sequence joins TRBV18 and TRBJ2-7; D is uncertain. The germline CDR1 and CDR2 sequences are KGHSH and LQKENI. Trimming pared 0 bases from V and 1 base from J, leaving 4 bases between. The CDR3 runs 13 residues. Complete variable domain (other parts from reference TRBV18 and TRBJ2-7): NAGVMQNPRHLVRRRGQEARLRCSPMKGHSHVYWYRQLPEEGLKFMVYLQKENIIDESGMPKERFSAEFPKEGPSILRIQQVVRGDSAAYFCASSPPLSYEQYFGPGTRLTVT.

V usage is TRBV27 and J usage is TRBJ2-7, with 10 bases that match TRBD1. This CDR3 has 15 amino acids. Germline V gene data show CDR1 as MNHEY and CDR2 as SMNVEV (reference sequence). Germline trimming cut 6 bases from V and 5 bases from J; bases unmatched to any gene: 10. The CDR3 nucleotides read TGTGCCAGCAGCTCGCCGGGACAGGGGCTGAACGAGCAGTACTTC. This translates into CASSSPGQGLNEQYF.

The chain combines TRBV5-8 with TRBJ1-2; D unclear. Germline lookup yields CDR1 SGHTS and CDR2 YDEGEE. CDR3 length: 17 residues. The V and J ends lost 3 bases and 4 bases respectively, with 22 bases between them. The DNA for the CDR3 is TGTGCCAGCAGCTCGGTCAAATTAAGTGAGGAAAGCTATGGCTACACCTTC. Translated: CASSSVKLSEESYGYTF.

V gene TRBV6-5 combines with J gene TRBJ2-6, with D tentatively TRBD2 (5 bases). Trimming removed 8 bases from V and 0 bases from J, with 11 bases in between. The CDR3 sequence is 15 residues long. Germline CDR1 is MNHEY and CDR2 is SVGAGI. CDR3 sequence (DNA): TGTGCCAGCCTGGGGAGAAGCTCTGGGGCCAACGTCCTGACTTTC. This codes for CASLGRSSGANVLTF.

V gene TRBV5-6 combines with J gene TRBJ2-7; perhaps TRBD1 as D (5 bases). V lost 4 bases, J lost 0 bases, and 20 bases lay in between. Per germline, CDR1 SGHDT and CDR2 YYEEEE. The CDR3 loop spans 17 amino acids. The CDR3 loop reads CASSPGPISPSSYEQYF. Written as DNA, the CDR3 is TGTGCCAGCAGCCCAGGGCCGATCTCCCCCAGCTCCTACGAGCAGTACTTC.

The chain has TRBV5-4 and TRBJ2-7, with 7 nucleotides matching TRBD2. The CDR3 loop spans 14 amino acids. From germline, CDR1 is SGHNT and CDR2 YYREEE (reference sequence). V lost 2 bases to trimming and J lost 2 bases; unmatched junction nucleotides: 4. In nucleotides, the CDR3 is TGTGCCAGCAGCTTAGCGGGACCTGCCTACGAGCAGTACTTC. The encoded protein is CASSLAGPAYEQYF.

The J gene is TRBJ2-1, the V gene TRBV7-6; 7 nucleotides match TRBD1. The CDR3 runs 17 residues. J was trimmed by 7 bases and V by 1 base; bases with no gene match: 13. The V gene's germline CDR1 is SGHVS and CDR2 FNYEAQ. In nucleotides, the CDR3 is TGTGCCAGCAGCTTAGTTACCCCCCAGGGGGTATCAAATGAGCAGTTCTTC. This sequence encodes CASSLVTPQGVSNEQFF.

The gene calls are TRBV2 and TRBJ2-1, with a tentative D call TRBD2 (5 bases). CDR3 length: 15 residues. Germline CDR1 and CDR2: SNHLY and FYNNEI. With 5 bases removed from V and 0 bases from J, the gap between germline ends came to 11 bases. The DNA for the CDR3 is TGTGCCAGCAGTCTAGGACTCTTCTCCTACAATGAGCAGTTCTTC. Protein product: CASSLGLFSYNEQFF.

The rearrangement links TRBV5-1 to TRBJ1-2; 12 bases match TRBD1. The V gene end was trimmed by 0 bases and the J gene end by 6 bases; junction bases not matched to a gene: 6. Germline V lookup: CDR1 SGHRS, CDR2 YFSETQ. The CDR3 contains 16 residues. This CDR3 reads CASSLGTGTGGDGYTF. The CDR3 bases are TGCGCCAGCAGCTTGGGTACCGGGACAGGGGGCGATGGCTACACCTTC.

The chain employs TRBV20-1 and TRBJ1-4; D not resolved. The germline V and J ends were trimmed by 3 bases and 5 bases, with 13 bases remaining between them. The V gene's germline CDR1 is DFQATT and CDR2 SNEGSKA (reference sequence). CDR3 length: 14 residues. DNA of the CDR3: TGCAGTGCTAGTCGAGGAGGGAGGAATGAAAAACTGTTTTTT. Protein product: CSASRGGRNEKLFF.

The CDR3 is CASSEYPGTGTDTQYF. CDR3 DNA sequence: TGCGCCAGCAGTGAGTACCCCGGGACAGGCACAGATACGCAGTATTTT. The V call is TRBV10-1, the J call TRBJ2-3; 7 bases are a match to TRBD1. Germline CDR1 is WNHNN and CDR2 is SYGVQD (reference sequence). The CDR3 consists of 16 residues. After removal of 1 base from V and 1 base from J, the junction contained 5 bases not matched to a gene.

V usage is TRBV5-1 and J usage is TRBJ1-1, with 7 bases lining up with TRBD1. V gave up 0 bases and J gave up 0 bases; unmatched junction bases: 5. CDR1 is SGHRS, CDR2 YFSETQ, per germline. This CDR3 has 16 amino acids. CDR3 nucleotide sequence: TGCGCCAGCAGCTTGGTGGGACAGATCATGAACACTGAAGCTTTCTTT. This codes for CASSLVGQIMNTEAFF.

V is TRBV19 and J is TRBJ2-7, with TRBD1 identical over 7 bases. Germline lookup yields CDR1 LNHDA and CDR2 SQIVND (reference sequence). The CDR3 has 11 amino acids. The trim removed 8 bases at V and 3 bases at J, leaving 1 base unmatched. In DNA form, the CDR3 reads TGTGCCAGTTGGGACAGCTACGAGCAGTACTTC. Translating gives CASWDSYEQYF. The complete variable domain, with remaining parts taken from reference TRBV19 and TRBJ2-7, reads DGGITQSPKYLFRKEGQNVTLSCEQNLNHDAMYWYRQDPGQGLRLIYYSQIVNDFQKGDIAEGYSVSREKKESFPLTVTSAQKNPTAFYLCASWDSYEQYFGPGTRLTVT.

This clone was seen only once. The chain employs TRBV4-3 and TRBJ2-7; perhaps TRBD1 as D (6 bases). CDR1 and CDR2 from the germline V gene are LGHNA and YSLEER. This CDR3 spans 15 amino acids. Trimming left V 0 bases short and J 3 bases short, with 12 bases between. The CDR3 coding sequence is TGCGCCAGCAGCCAAGAGGCCAGGGGCTTCTACGAGCAGTACTTC. Its protein is CASSQEARGFYEQYF.

A few counts support this clone. The chain uses TRBV3-1 (or the pseudogene TRBV3-2) and TRBJ2-3; TRBD2 aligns across 7 bases. Trimming removed 4 bases from V and 0 bases from J; junction bases left unmatched: 1. Germline lookup yields CDR1 LGHDT and CDR2 YNNKEL (reference sequence). The CDR3 is made up of 14 amino acids. Here the CDR3 DNA reads TGTGCCAGCAGCCCCGGGAGGAGCACAGATACGCAGTATTTT. Encoded protein: CASSPGRSTDTQYF.

The chain recombines TRBV6-1 with TRBJ1-6, with D uncertain. V was pared by 2 bases and J by 7 bases, with 15 bases between. The CDR3 runs to 16 residues. Germline V gene sequence: CDR1 MNHNS, CDR2 SASEGT. The CDR3 nucleotides are TGTGCCAGCAGTGAATTGGTGGCAGTAAAAAATTCACCCCTCCACTTT. Translated: CASSELVAVKNSPLHF.

In this sample, this clone turned up many times. The chain has TRBV13 and TRBJ1-2, with D unclear. Trimming shortened V by 5 bases and J by 4 bases, and 17 bases separated the two germline ends. CDR3 length: 15 residues. Germline V gene data show CDR1 as PRHDT and CDR2 as FYEKMQ (reference sequence). CDR3 region: CASSAAEGGIYGYTF. Here the CDR3 DNA reads TGTGCCAGCAGCGCAGCCGAGGGTGGGATCTATGGCTACACCTTC.

This clone has just a few counts. The V and J genes are TRBV5-5 and TRBJ2-1; TRBD1 aligns across 7 bases. Germline lookup yields CDR1 SGHKS and CDR2 YYEKEE (reference sequence). The V segment lost 4 bases and the J segment 7 bases; nucleotides outside the gene matches: 14. This CDR3 has 16 amino acids. CDR3 sequence (DNA): TGTGCCAGCAGCGGTACGGGCAGGGGGTGGTGGAATGAGCAGTTCTTC. Amino acids: CASSGTGRGWWNEQFF.

This CDR3 reads CASSIGGINQPQHF. CDR3 nucleotides: TGTGCCAGCAGTATAGGGGGAATCAATCAGCCCCAGCATTTT. The chain couples TRBV6-5 to TRBJ1-5, with D possibly being TRBD1 (6 bases). The CDR3 runs to 14 residues. V lost 5 bases to trimming and J lost 3 bases, with 11 bases between them. Germline values: CDR1 MNHEY, CDR2 SVGAGI.

The table lists this clone with a few counts. This sequence joins TRBV7-2 and TRBJ2-3, with 10 bases lining up with TRBD2. Trimming at V came to 5 bases and at J to 3 bases, leaving 8 bases not matched to a gene. CDR3 length: 16 amino acids. CDR1 and CDR2 from the germline V gene are SGHTA and FQGNSA. The CDR3: CASSRDGTSVTDTQYF. CDR3 in DNA: TGTGCCAGCAGCAGAGACGGGACTAGCGTAACAGATACGCAGTATTTT.

The chain is built from TRBV2 and TRBJ1-2; tentative D call: TRBD1 (6 bases). This CDR3 has 15 residues. Trimming removed 6 bases from V and 8 bases from J, with 22 bases in between. Per the germline V gene, CDR1 is SNHLY and CDR2 is FYNNEI. This CDR3 is CASSSLRTGQMGYTF. The CDR3, as DNA: TGTGCCAGCAGCTCCCTTAGAACGGGACAAATGGGCTACACCTTC. The full variable domain, in which reference TRBV2 and TRBJ1-2 provide the parts outside the CDR3, is EPEVTQTPSHQVTQMGQEVILRCVPISNHLYFYWYRQILGQKVEFLVSFYNNEISEKSEIFDDQFSVERPDGSNFTLKIRSTKLEDSAMYFCASSSLRTGQMGYTFGSGTRLTVV.

This sequence joins TRBV6-4 and TRBJ2-5, with 7 bases fitting TRBD1. The junction had 10 bases not matched to a gene; V was cut back by 7 bases and J by 5 bases. Germline CDR1 is MRHNA and CDR2 is SNTAGT. The CDR3 is made up of 14 amino acids. In DNA form, the CDR3 reads TGTGCCAGCACCCAAAGACAGGGCAGGGAGACCCAGTACTTC. This gives the protein CASTQRQGRETQYF.

The rearrangement uses TRBV3-1 (or the pseudogene TRBV3-2) and TRBJ1-3, with a possible D match to TRBD1 (6 bases). CDR3 length: 17 residues. Germline CDR1 is LGHDT and CDR2 is YNNKEL (reference sequence). Trimming pared 3 bases from V and 2 bases from J, leaving 17 bases between. CDR3 coding DNA: TGTGCCAGCAGCCAGCAGGGGCAAGCTCAGGCTGGAAACACCATATATTTT. This sequence encodes CASSQQGQAQAGNTIYF.

The table lists this clone with a count of one. The gene calls are TRBV18 and TRBJ1-1; TRBD1 is a possible D gene (5 bases). Germline-derived CDR1 and CDR2 are KGHSH and LQKENI. The CDR3 runs to 14 residues. V gave up 6 bases and J gave up 0 bases, with 11 bases separating them. CDR3 sequence reads: CASSRTTVNTEAFF. The CDR3 DNA is TGTGCCAGCTCCCGGACGACAGTGAACACTGAAGCTTTCTTT.